These T cell receptor beta chains were read from a single sample in a study of blood T cell repertoires in COVID-19. The repertoire was sequenced with immunoSEQ multiplex PCR; TCRdb's copy has only in-frame clones and lacks some. The sample shows some 110,000 clones, roughly 76% of them seen only once. The material sequenced was peripheral blood. The receptor source for this set is a woman in her 70s with acute or convalescent COVID-19. CDR3s include the opening cysteine and the closing phenylalanine or tryptophan. The D gene is left open where the match is weak. Clone size is not always given. Where it is, it says once, few, many or a class for expanded clones.

size: NA; D: TRBD1; J: TRBJ2-5; V: TRBV7-9; CDR3: CASSRTPGQGVETQYF; DNA: TGTGCCAGCAGCCGTACTCCGGGACAGGGAGTGGAGACCCAGTACTTC
size: NA; D: TRBD1; J: TRBJ1-1; V: TRBV6-5; CDR3: CASSLDRTGIAFF; DNA: TGTGCCAGCAGTTTGGACAGGACCGGGATTGCTTTCTTT
size: NA; D: TRBD2; J: TRBJ2-1; V: TRBV2; CDR3: CASSEGLAANEQFF; DNA: TGTGCCAGCAGTGAAGGGCTAGCGGCCAATGAGCAGTTCTTC
size: NA; D: TRBD2; J: TRBJ2-3; V: TRBV30; CDR3: CAWSSPSGGGDTQYF; DNA: TGTGCCTGGAGTTCCCCTAGCGGGGGTGGAGATACGCAGTATTTT
size: NA; D: TRBD1; J: TRBJ1-6; V: TRBV19; CDR3: CASSTFPGQGTYNSPLHF; DNA: TGTGCCAGTAGTACGTTCCCGGGACAGGGAACCTATAATTCACCCCTCCACTTT
size: NA; D: NA; J: TRBJ2-6; V: TRBV14; CDR3: CASSQWGDGANVLTF; DNA: TGTGCCAGCAGCCAATGGGGGGACGGGGCCAACGTCCTGACTTTC
size: NA; D: NA; J: TRBJ1-1; V: TRBV7-9; CDR3: CASSLEEGAEAFF; DNA: TGTGCCAGCAGCTTAGAGGAGGGTGCTGAAGCTTTCTTT
size: NA; D: NA; J: TRBJ1-2; V: TRBV6-2/TRBV6-3; CDR3: CASSYRGAEPFYGYTF; DNA: TGTGCCAGCAGTTACCGGGGAGCTGAGCCTTTCTATGGCTACACCTTC
size: NA; D: NA; J: TRBJ2-2; V: TRBV5-6; CDR3: CASTSGGATGELFF; DNA: TGTGCCAGCACCTCAGGAGGGGCAACCGGGGAGCTGTTTTTT
size: few; D: TRBD2; J: TRBJ2-3; V: TRBV19; CDR3: CASSGRLAGGLDTQYF; DNA: TGTGCCAGTAGTGGAAGACTAGCGGGAGGATTAGATACGCAGTATTTT
size: NA; D: TRBD2; J: TRBJ2-1; V: TRBV5-1; CDR3: CASSLGASGDNEQFF; DNA: TGCGCCAGCAGCTTGGGGGCTAGCGGCGACAATGAGCAGTTCTTC
size: NA; D: NA; J: TRBJ1-2; V: TRBV2; CDR3: CASNHYGEANGYTF; DNA: TGTGCCAGCAACCACTACGGGGAGGCGAATGGCTACACCTTC
size: NA; D: NA; J: TRBJ2-3; V: TRBV19; CDR3: CASSILLTDTQYF; DNA: TGTGCCAGTAGTATCCTTCTCACAGATACGCAGTATTTT
size: NA; D: NA; J: TRBJ1-3; V: TRBV6-5; CDR3: CASSYSKPGNTIYF; DNA: TGTGCCAGCAGTTACTCGAAGCCCGGTAACACCATATATTTT
size: NA; D: TRBD1; J: TRBJ1-5; V: TRBV19; CDR3: CASSIGAGGNQPQHF; DNA: TGTGCCAGTAGTATTGGGGCAGGGGGGAATCAGCCCCAGCATTTT
size: NA; D: TRBD1; J: TRBJ1-2; V: TRBV28; CDR3: CASSLRTGSTRGYTF; DNA: TGTGCCAGCAGTCTACGGACAGGGTCAACTAGGGGCTACACCTTC
size: NA; D: NA; J: TRBJ2-3; V: TRBV7-8; CDR3: CASSLVFLTLNTDTQYF; DNA: TGTGCCAGCAGCTTAGTCTTCTTGACTCTAAACACAGATACGCAGTATTTT
size: NA; D: NA; J: TRBJ2-5; V: TRBV30; CDR3: CAWSVPVSGIQETQYF; DNA: TGTGCCTGGAGTGTACCGGTTTCCGGGATCCAAGAGACCCAGTACTTC
size: NA; D: NA; J: TRBJ2-1; V: TRBV7-3; CDR3: CASSLSSASYNEQFF; DNA: TGTGCCAGCAGCTTAAGTAGCGCCTCCTACAATGAGCAGTTCTTC
size: NA; D: TRBD2; J: TRBJ2-7; V: TRBV28; CDR3: CASTTREGPLYEQYF; DNA: TGTGCCAGCACTACCAGGGAGGGCCCTCTTTACGAGCAGTACTTC
size: NA; D: NA; J: TRBJ2-3; V: TRBV4-3; CDR3: CASSQDIPRGDTQYF; DNA: TGCGCCAGCAGCCAAGATATCCCCCGGGGGGATACGCAGTATTTT
size: few; D: NA; J: TRBJ2-1; V: TRBV20-1; CDR3: CSAGAINEQFF; DNA: TGCAGTGCTGGGGCCATCAATGAGCAGTTCTTC
size: few; D: TRBD2; J: TRBJ2-5; V: TRBV27; CDR3: CASSLSTGGGETQYF; DNA: TGTGCCAGCAGTTTATCGACCGGGGGGGGAGAGACCCAGTACTTC
size: few; D: TRBD1; J: TRBJ2-7; V: TRBV2; CDR3: CATFTGGEQYF; DNA: TGTGCCACCTTTACAGGGGGCGAGCAGTACTTC
size: NA; D: NA; J: TRBJ1-5; V: TRBV4-1; CDR3: CASSLGGGGLNQPQHF; DNA: TGCGCCAGCAGCCTCGGGGGTGGGGGACTCAATCAGCCCCAGCATTTT
size: NA; D: TRBD2; J: TRBJ2-3; V: TRBV9; CDR3: CASSVVVSGGSTDTQYF; DNA: TGTGCCAGCAGCGTTGTTGTTAGCGGGGGGTCCACAGATACGCAGTATTTT